Below, 24 T cell receptor beta chains from the same sample are listed, as sequenced in a study of blood T cell repertoires in COVID-19. The method was immunoSEQ multiplex PCR; TCRdb's version includes in-frame clones alone and lacks a portion of them. The repertoire includes 250,000 or so clones, 86% of them detected once, and around 12% sits in the top ten. The sample taken for sequencing was peripheral blood. The receptors derive from an older man with acute or convalescent COVID-19.

The J gene is TRBJ1-1, the V gene TRBV6-5; TRBD1 might be the D (5 bases). The CDR3 is 12 residues long. Germline lookup yields CDR1 MNHEY and CDR2 SVGAGI. The V gene lost 6 bases and the J gene lost 5 bases, with 10 bases spanning the gap. CDR3 amino acids: CASSSRGTEAFF. The CDR3 DNA reads as TGTGCCAGCAGCTCCCGGGGGACTGAAGCTTTCTTT.

V is TRBV27 and J is TRBJ2-7; TRBD2 aligns across 10 bases. This CDR3 comprises 14 residues. Germline assignment: CDR1 MNHEY and CDR2 SMNVEV (reference sequence). V lost 4 bases and J lost 6; bases outside the gene matches: 6. The CDR3 is CASSSTSGLSEQYF. CDR3 coding DNA: TGTGCCAGCAGTTCGACTAGCGGGCTAAGCGAGCAGTACTTC.

The chain couples TRBV2 to TRBJ1-6; the D gene is possibly TRBD1 (6 bases). Trimming left V 6 bases short and J 10 bases short, with 16 bases between. The germline gives CDR1 SNHLY, CDR2 FYNNEI. The CDR3 sequence is 14 residues long. The CDR3 nucleotides are TGTGCCAGCAGAGAAACAGGGCGCCAATCACCCCTCCACTTT. Translated: CASRETGRQSPLHF.

The chain uses TRBV28 and TRBJ2-6; D is undetermined. V was pared by 8 bases and J by 0 bases, with 11 bases between. The length of the CDR3 is 15 residues. Germline V gives CDR1 MDHEN, CDR2 SYDVKM. This CDR3 reads CASVTPSSGANVLTF. Here the CDR3 DNA reads TGTGCCAGCGTCACACCCAGCTCTGGGGCCAACGTCCTGACTTTC.

The chain recombines TRBV5-1 with TRBJ1-4; TRBD1 aligns across 7 bases. V was clipped by 5 bases and J by 4 bases; unmatched bases: 5. Germline V CDR1 and CDR2: SGHRS, YFSETQ. The length of the CDR3 is 14 residues. The CDR3 here is CASSQGVNNEKLFF. The CDR3, as DNA: TGCGCCAGCAGTCAGGGGGTAAATAATGAAAAACTGTTTTTT. The whole variable domain, remainder taken from reference TRBV5-1 and TRBJ1-4, is KAGVTQTPRYLIKTRGQQVTLSCSPISGHRSVSWYQQTPGQGLQFLFEYFSETQRNKGNFPGRFSGRQFSNSRSEMNVSTLELGDSALYLCASSQGVNNEKLFFGSGTQLSVL.

This chain uses TRBV2 with TRBJ2-7; 7 nucleotides align to TRBD1. CDR3 size: 16 residues. Germline CDR1 SNHLY, CDR2 FYNNEI. The junction had 18 bases not matched to a gene; V was cut back by 6 bases and J by 7 bases. CDR3 loop: CASSLNPTGSLGEQYF. In nucleotides, the CDR3 is TGTGCCAGCAGCCTAAACCCGACAGGGTCCCTCGGTGAGCAGTACTTC. Full variable domain (remainder filled in from reference TRBV2 and TRBJ2-7): EPEVTQTPSHQVTQMGQEVILRCVPISNHLYFYWYRQILGQKVEFLVSFYNNEISEKSEIFDDQFSVERPDGSNFTLKIRSTKLEDSAMYFCASSLNPTGSLGEQYFGPGTRLTVT.

V is TRBV9 and J is TRBJ1-1; D is unclear. Germline lookup yields CDR1 SGDLS and CDR2 YYNGEE. Trimming stripped 5 bases from V and 3 bases from J, with 11 bases between. CDR3 length: 13 amino acids. This CDR3 reads CASSFAGDTEAFF. In nucleotides, the CDR3 is TGTGCCAGCAGTTTTGCCGGGGACACTGAAGCTTTCTTT.

In this sample, this clone turned up once. This sequence joins TRBV12-5 and TRBJ1-6; perhaps TRBD1 as D (5 bases). This CDR3 is 13 amino acids long. Trimming pared 8 bases from V and 9 bases from J, leaving 14 bases between. The germline V gene has CDR1 LGHNT and CDR2 FRNRAP. The chain's CDR3 is CASKQDGASPLHF. CDR3 in DNA: TGTGCTAGTAAACAGGACGGAGCTTCACCCCTCCACTTT.

The chain couples TRBV3-1 (or the pseudogene TRBV3-2) to TRBJ2-2; TRBD2 matches at 12 bases. CDR3 length: 17 residues. The germline V gene has CDR1 LGHDT and CDR2 YNNKEL (reference sequence). After removal of 7 bases from V and 5 bases from J, the junction contained 11 bases not matched to a gene. This CDR3 reads CASTRLAGVVKTGELFF. The CDR3 nucleotides read TGTGCCAGCACCCGACTAGCGGGGGTGGTTAAAACCGGGGAGCTGTTTTTT.

This clone has more than one count but fewer than ten. The DNA for the CDR3 is TGCGCCAGCAGCCCACTCCAAGCAACTAATGAAAAACTGTTTTTT. This translates into CASSPLQATNEKLFF. V gene TRBV5-1 combines with J gene TRBJ1-4; no reliable D call. Deletions cut 4 bases from V and 0 bases from J, with 10 bases between. In germline, CDR1 is SGHRS, CDR2 YFSETQ. The CDR3 consists of 15 residues. Full variable domain (missing parts from reference TRBV5-1 and TRBJ1-4): KAGVTQTPRYLIKTRGQQVTLSCSPISGHRSVSWYQQTPGQGLQFLFEYFSETQRNKGNFPGRFSGRQFSNSRSEMNVSTLELGDSALYLCASSPLQATNEKLFFGSGTQLSVL.

This rearrangement joins TRBV12-5 to TRBJ2-3, with 9 bases matching TRBD1. Trimming removed 4 bases from V and 4 bases from J; junction bases left unmatched: 6. The CDR3 runs to 15 residues. Germline-derived CDR1 and CDR2 are LGHNT and FRNRAP. This chain's CDR3 is CASGWGDRVPDTQYF. The CDR3 DNA reads TGTGCTAGTGGTTGGGGGGACAGGGTGCCAGATACGCAGTATTTT. The whole variable domain, filled in from reference TRBV12-5 and TRBJ2-3, reads DARVTQTPRHKVTEMGQEVTMRCQPILGHNTVFWYRQTMMQGLELLAYFRNRAPLDDSGMPKDRFSAEMPDATLATLKIQPSEPRDSAVYFCASGWGDRVPDTQYFGPGTRLTVL.

A note on this clone: Compared with germline, one end of the junction differs, possibly owing to a read error. Distinct nucleotide sequences in the sample also encode this CDR3. The genes are TRBV11-3 and TRBJ2-1; TRBD2 aligns across 7 bases. This CDR3 has 15 residues. Germline lookup yields CDR1 SGHNT and CDR2 YENEEA. CDR3 in amino acids: CASSLAAGAVYEQFF. Here the CDR3 DNA reads TGTGCCAGCAGCTTAGCTGCGGGAGCAGTCTATGAACAGTTCTTC.

This clone was seen a single time. This rearrangement joins TRBV7-9 to TRBJ2-3, with 8 bases matching TRBD1. The V segment lost 5 bases and the J segment 4 bases; nucleotides outside the gene matches: 11. The CDR3 spans 16 residues. Germline CDR1 is SEHNR and CDR2 is FQNEAQ (reference sequence). The CDR3 nucleotides are TGTGCCAGCAGCCTTAGAGGGGCAGGGGGCGCAGATACGCAGTATTTT. This codes for CASSLRGAGGADTQYF.

The rearrangement links TRBV5-5 to TRBJ1-2, with 7 bases fitting TRBD1. The length of the CDR3 is 14 residues. CDR1 and CDR2 (germline): SGHKS, YYEKEE (reference sequence). Losses at the gene ends were 0 bases for V and 8 bases for J; bases not matched to a gene: 7. CDR3 region: CASSLVQGPEGYTF. CDR3 coding DNA: TGTGCCAGCAGCTTGGTACAGGGGCCTGAGGGCTACACCTTC.

This chain uses TRBV5-1 with TRBJ2-1, with 7 nucleotides matching TRBD2. V shed 2 bases, J shed 5 bases, and the junction held 1 base outside the gene matches. Germline CDR1 reads SGHRS; CDR2 reads YFSETQ. The CDR3 is made up of 13 amino acids. In DNA form, the CDR3 reads TGCGCCAGCAGCTTTGGGAGGGACAATGAGCAGTTCTTC. This translates into CASSFGRDNEQFF. Full variable domain (missing parts from reference TRBV5-1 and TRBJ2-1): KAGVTQTPRYLIKTRGQQVTLSCSPISGHRSVSWYQQTPGQGLQFLFEYFSETQRNKGNFPGRFSGRQFSNSRSEMNVSTLELGDSALYLCASSFGRDNEQFFGPGTRLTVL.

This chain links TRBV28 with TRBJ1-3; D is perhaps TRBD1 (6 bases). The germline gives CDR1 MDHEN, CDR2 SYDVKM. V lost 3 bases and J lost 0, with 12 bases in between. The CDR3 has 16 residues. CDR3 loop: CASSFRGGGSGNTIYF. The CDR3 DNA reads TGTGCCAGCAGTTTCCGGGGAGGGGGCTCTGGAAACACCATATATTTT.

Here the CDR3 DNA reads TGTGCCAGCAGCATCCAGGTAGGCGTTGAGCAGTTCTTC. Its translation: CASSIQVGVEQFF. V usage is TRBV7-9 and J usage is TRBJ2-1, with D unresolved. The CDR3 runs 13 residues. Trimming took off 5 bases at V and 9 bases at J, with 14 bases between the two ends. From germline, CDR1 is SEHNR and CDR2 FQNEAQ (reference sequence).

The chain carries TRBV3-1 (or the pseudogene TRBV3-2) and TRBJ1-5; D is uncertain. The V gene's germline CDR1 is LGHDT and CDR2 YNNKEL (reference sequence). The germline V and J ends were trimmed by 0 bases and 5 bases, with 23 bases remaining between them. This CDR3 has 19 amino acids. The CDR3 nucleotides read TGTGCCAGCAGCCAAGAGAGCCCCCCCCTAGGCCGAGGGTATCAGCCCCAGCATTTT. Protein sequence: CASSQESPPLGRGYQPQHF.

This rearrangement joins TRBV27 to TRBJ2-5; TRBD2 aligns across 13 bases. The CDR3 loop spans 19 amino acids. V lost 5 bases and J lost 2; bases outside the gene matches: 14. The V gene's germline CDR1 is MNHEY and CDR2 SMNVEV (reference sequence). CDR3 sequence: CASSTTGTSGTRPQETQYF. As DNA, the CDR3 is TGTGCCAGCAGTACAACCGGGACTAGCGGGACACGGCCACAAGAGACCCAGTACTTC.

The chain uses TRBV11-3 and TRBJ1-6; D might be TRBD1 (5 bases). Germline CDR1 SGHNT, CDR2 YENEEA. V shed 5 bases and J shed 10 bases, with 18 bases lying between them. CDR3 length: 15 residues. Here the CDR3 DNA reads TGTGCCAGCAGCCCCCGGGGGGAGGTTTGGTCACCCCTCCACTTT. The encoded protein is CASSPRGEVWSPLHF.

The V gene is TRBV28, the J gene TRBJ2-3; D is possibly TRBD1 (8 bases). CDR3 length: 16 amino acids. The germline gives CDR1 MDHEN, CDR2 SYDVKM. V lost 6 bases to trimming and J lost 5 bases, with 21 bases between them. In DNA form, the CDR3 reads TGTGCCAGCAGACAAATACAGGGGGGGAGTGTAGATACGCAGTATTTT. Its translation: CASRQIQGGSVDTQYF.

The V call is TRBV7-2, the J call TRBJ1-2; D is ambiguous. CDR3 length: 13 amino acids. Trimming stripped 6 bases from V and 8 bases from J, with 16 bases between. The V gene's germline CDR1 is SGHTA and CDR2 FQGNSA. For the CDR3, the DNA is TGTGCCAGCAGACCACAAGGCCCCGGGGGCTACACCTTC. Translated, it gives CASRPQGPGGYTF.

The chain links TRBV6-5 to TRBJ1-1, with D possibly matching TRBD1 (5 bases). V was trimmed by 7 bases and J by 6 bases, leaving 21 bases between them. Germline loops: CDR1 MNHEY, CDR2 SVGAGI. The CDR3 spans 15 residues. The CDR3 is CASTKGSGGKAEAFF. The CDR3 nucleotides are TGTGCCAGCACCAAGGGGTCGGGGGGGAAGGCTGAAGCTTTCTTT.

This chain links TRBV13 with TRBJ2-6; D gene uncertain. Between the trimmed V and J ends, which lost 2 bases and 2 bases, there was a span of 7 bases. This CDR3 has 15 residues. Germline V gene lookup returns CDR1 PRHDT and CDR2 FYEKMQ (reference sequence). The CDR3 is CASSLTRTGANVLTF. The CDR3 coding sequence is TGTGCCAGCAGCTTAACGAGGACTGGGGCCAACGTCCTGACTTTC.